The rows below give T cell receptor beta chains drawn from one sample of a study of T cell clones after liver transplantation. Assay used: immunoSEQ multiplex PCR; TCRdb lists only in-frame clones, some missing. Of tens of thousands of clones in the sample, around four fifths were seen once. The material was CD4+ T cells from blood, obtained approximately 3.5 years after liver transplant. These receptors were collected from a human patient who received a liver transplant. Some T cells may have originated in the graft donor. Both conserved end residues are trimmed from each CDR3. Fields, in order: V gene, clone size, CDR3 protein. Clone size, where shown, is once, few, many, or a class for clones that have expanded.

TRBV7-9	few	ASSQALADEQY
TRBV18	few	ASSPPETGGQPQH
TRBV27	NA	ASSLSASTDTQY
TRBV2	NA	ASIGRDGETQY
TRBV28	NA	ASSFRTPYEQY
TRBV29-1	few	SVEDASGDPYEQY
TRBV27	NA	ASRKDRSTNYGYT
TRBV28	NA	ASSLSRQGGPF
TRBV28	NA	ASSLFAGRNTEAF
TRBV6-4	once	ASSDIYTGAGANVLT
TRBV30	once	AWSVRTGLNTEAF
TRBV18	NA	ASSQRPGASGNTIY
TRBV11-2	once	ASSILQGTLTEAF
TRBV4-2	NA	ASSQEDRGNTIY
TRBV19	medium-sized	ASSIGSGYTGELF
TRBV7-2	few	ASGQTSGTWQY
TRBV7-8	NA	ASSQSGGVVQPQH
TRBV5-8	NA	ASSLGTSGTGDTQY
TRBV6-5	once	ASSYSFGNQPQH
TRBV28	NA	ASSLVPYGYT